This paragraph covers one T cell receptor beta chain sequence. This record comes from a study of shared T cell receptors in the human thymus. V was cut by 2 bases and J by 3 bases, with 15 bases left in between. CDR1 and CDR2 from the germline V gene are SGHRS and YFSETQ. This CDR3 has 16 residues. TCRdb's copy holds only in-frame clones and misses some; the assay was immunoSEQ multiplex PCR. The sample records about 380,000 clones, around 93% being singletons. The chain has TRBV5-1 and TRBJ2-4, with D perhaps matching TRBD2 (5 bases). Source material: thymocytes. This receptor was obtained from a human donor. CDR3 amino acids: CASSLSTGIGKNIQYF. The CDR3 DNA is TGCGCCAGCAGCTTAAGTACCGGGATTGGCAAAAACATTCAGTACTTC.